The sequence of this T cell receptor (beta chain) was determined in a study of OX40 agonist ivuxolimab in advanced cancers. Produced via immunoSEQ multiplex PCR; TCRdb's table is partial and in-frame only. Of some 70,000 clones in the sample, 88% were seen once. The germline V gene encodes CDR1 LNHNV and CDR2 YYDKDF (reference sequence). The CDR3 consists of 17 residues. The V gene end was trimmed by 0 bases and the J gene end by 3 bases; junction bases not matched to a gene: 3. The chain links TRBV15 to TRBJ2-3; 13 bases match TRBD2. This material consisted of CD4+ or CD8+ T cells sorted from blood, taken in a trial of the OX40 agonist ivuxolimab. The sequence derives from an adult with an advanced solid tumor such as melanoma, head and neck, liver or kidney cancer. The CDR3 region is CATSRDTSGRATDTQYF. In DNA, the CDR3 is TGTGCCACCAGCAGAGATACTAGCGGGAGGGCGACAGATACGCAGTATTTT. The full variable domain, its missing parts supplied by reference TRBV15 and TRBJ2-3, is DAMVIQNPRYQVTQFGKPVTLSCSQTLNHNVMYWYQQKSSQAPKLLFHYYDKDFNNEADTPDNFQSRRPNTSFCFLDIRSPGLGDTAMYLCATSRDTSGRATDTQYFGPGTRLTVL.